These T cell receptor beta chains were read from a single sample in a study of cytomegalovirus exposure and HLA in healthy donors. Clones were sequenced by immunoSEQ multiplex PCR, and TCRdb holds only the in-frame ones, with some missing. The sample includes under 150,000 clones, more than 75% of them seen just once. Specimen: PBMCs. These receptors were obtained from a male donor in good health and CMV-seronegative. Each CDR3 is given with its conserved first and last residue. D genes are given only for firm matches. Rows may omit the clone size; those that give it use once, few, many or a size class.

clone_size	v_call	d_call	cdr3_length	j_call	cdr3_aa	cdr3_nt
NA	TRBV29-1	TRBD1	14	TRBJ1-2	CSVDRDRDLYGYTF	TGCAGCGTTGATAGGGACAGAGACCTCTATGGCTACACCTTC
NA	TRBV11-3	NA	14	TRBJ2-3	CATSEGGSTDTQYF	TGTGCCACCTCCGAGGGAGGTAGCACAGATACGCAGTATTTT
few	TRBV5-1	NA	15	TRBJ1-2	CASSLGDGQNYGYTF	TGCGCCAGCAGCTTGGGGGACGGACAGAACTATGGCTACACCTTC
NA	TRBV6-5	NA	14	TRBJ1-2	CASSPDRSNYGYTF	TGTGCCAGCAGTCCGGACAGATCTAACTATGGCTACACCTTC
NA	TRBV27	NA	17	TRBJ1-2	CASSLSTSQGSVSGYTF	TGTGCCAGCAGTTTATCGACCTCGCAGGGTTCAGTCTCTGGCTACACCTTC
NA	TRBV19	NA	13	TRBJ2-2	CATTMRGRGELFF	TGTGCCACCACGATGCGGGGGCGCGGGGAGCTGTTTTTT
NA	TRBV4-3	NA	15	TRBJ2-7	CASSQVPDMSGEQYF	TGCGCCAGCAGCCAAGTCCCCGACATGTCTGGCGAGCAGTACTTC
once	TRBV2	TRBD1	14	TRBJ2-3	CASSGQGYTDTQYF	TGTGCCAGCAGTGGACAGGGGTACACAGATACGCAGTATTTT
once	TRBV2	NA	13	TRBJ1-1	CASSYGVNTEAFF	TGTGCCAGCAGTTACGGGGTGAACACTGAAGCTTTCTTT
NA	TRBV4-1	TRBD1	14	TRBJ2-5	CASSQVSQGETQYF	TGCGCCAGCAGCCAAGTTTCACAGGGGGAGACCCAGTACTTC
NA	TRBV9	NA	12	TRBJ1-1	CASSVGGTEAFF	TGTGCCAGCAGCGTAGGAGGCACTGAAGCTTTCTTT
NA	TRBV10-3	NA	13	TRBJ1-2	CAINGGDNYGYTF	TGTGCCATCAATGGAGGCGATAACTATGGCTACACCTTC
NA	TRBV9	TRBD1	15	TRBJ1-1	CASSDRDRGNTEAFF	TGTGCCAGCAGCGACCGGGACAGGGGGAACACTGAAGCTTTCTTT
NA	TRBV5-1	NA	11	TRBJ1-1	CASSVEGEAFF	TGCGCCAGCAGCGTCGAGGGTGAAGCTTTCTTT
NA	TRBV11-2	NA	14	TRBJ2-5	CASSSSSVAETQYF	TGTGCCAGCAGCTCGTCGAGCGTGGCGGAGACCCAGTACTTC
once	TRBV28	NA	11	TRBJ1-5	CASSLQAPQHF	TGTGCCAGCAGTCTCCAAGCCCCCCAGCATTTT
NA	TRBV7-9	NA	14	TRBJ2-7	CASSRAGEPYEQYF	TGTGCCAGCAGCCGGGCAGGGGAGCCCTACGAGCAGTACTTC
few	TRBV29-1	TRBD2	18	TRBJ2-3	CSVGGLAGGHYSTDTQYF	TGCAGCGTTGGAGGGCTAGCGGGGGGTCATTATAGCACAGATACGCAGTATTTT
NA	TRBV2	NA	13	TRBJ2-5	CASSEAEGETQYF	TGTGCCAGCAGTGAAGCGGAGGGAGAGACCCAGTACTTC
NA	TRBV7-2	TRBD2	15	TRBJ2-7	CASSTTSGDSYEQYF	TGTGCCAGCAGCACTACTAGCGGGGACAGCTACGAGCAGTACTTC
NA	TRBV11-2	NA	12	TRBJ1-1	CASSPPGGEAFF	TGTGCCAGCAGCCCTCCAGGTGGTGAAGCTTTCTTT
NA	TRBV7-2	TRBD2	14	TRBJ2-7	CASSLVGGAYEQYF	TGTGCCAGCAGCTTAGTCGGGGGGGCCTACGAGCAGTACTTC
NA	TRBV5-6	TRBD1	17	TRBJ1-4	CASSSVGQGATNEKLFF	TGTGCCAGCAGCTCTGTCGGACAGGGCGCAACTAATGAAAAACTGTTTTTT
NA	TRBV9	TRBD2	16	TRBJ2-3	CASSADGLALPDTQYF	TGTGCCAGCAGCGCGGATGGACTAGCCCTCCCAGATACGCAGTATTTT
once	TRBV11-2	TRBD2	16	TRBJ2-2	CASSLEASGGAGELFF	TGTGCCAGCAGCTTAGAGGCTAGCGGGGGGGCCGGGGAGCTGTTTTTT
NA	TRBV7-9	TRBD2	15	TRBJ2-7	CASSLISGGAQEQYF	TGTGCCAGCAGCTTAATCAGCGGGGGTGCGCAGGAGCAGTACTTC
once	TRBV27	NA	14	TRBJ1-2	CASSLSTADYGYTF	TGTGCCAGCAGTTTATCAACAGCCGACTATGGCTACACCTTC
NA	TRBV30	NA	14	TRBJ1-1	CAWSVGQGNTEAFF	TGTGCCTGGAGTGTCGGGCAGGGGAACACTGAAGCTTTCTTT
NA	TRBV5-1	NA	12	TRBJ1-2	CASSLEGSGYTF	TGCGCCAGCAGCTTGGAGGGGTCCGGCTACACCTTC
once	TRBV6-5	NA	12	TRBJ1-1	CATTSRDTEAFF	TGTGCCACCACATCGAGGGACACTGAAGCTTTCTTT
few	TRBV11-2	NA	13	TRBJ2-1	CASSPDGQGEQFF	TGTGCCAGCAGCCCGGACGGCCAGGGTGAGCAGTTCTTC
NA	TRBV19	NA	16	TRBJ2-6	CASSILAGSGANVLTF	TGTGCCAGTAGTATTCTGGCGGGTTCTGGGGCCAACGTCCTGACTTTC
NA	TRBV2	NA	16	TRBJ1-2	CASSEAPLPSSYGYTF	TGTGCCAGCAGTGAAGCCCCCCTCCCCTCCAGCTATGGCTACACCTTC
NA	TRBV7-2	NA	14	TRBJ2-1	CATIQGGSYNEQFF	TGTGCCACCATCCAGGGGGGCTCCTACAATGAGCAGTTCTTC
NA	TRBV28	TRBD1	14	TRBJ1-2	CASKTGGANYGYTF	TGTGCCAGCAAAACAGGGGGCGCGAACTATGGCTACACCTTC
NA	TRBV2	NA	11	TRBJ1-5	CASGSNQPQHF	TGTGCCAGCGGGAGTAATCAGCCCCAGCATTTT
NA	TRBV6-5	NA	15	TRBJ2-7	CASSYQGGASYEQYF	TGTGCCAGCAGTTACCAGGGGGGCGCATCGTACGAGCAGTACTTC
few	TRBV4-2	NA	14	TRBJ2-3	CASSPSTSTDTQYF	TGTGCCAGCAGCCCCTCTACTTCCACAGATACGCAGTATTTT
NA	TRBV6-1	NA	12	TRBJ2-3	CASRVQTDTQYF	TGTGCCAGCAGGGTACAGACAGATACGCAGTATTTT
NA	TRBV7-2	NA	16	TRBJ2-1	CASSLAASGTYNEQFF	TGTGCCAGCAGCTTAGCGGCATCGGGGACCTACAATGAGCAGTTCTTC
NA	TRBV19	NA	13	TRBJ1-1	CASNRVFHTEAFF	TGTGCCTCAAACAGGGTCTTTCACACTGAAGCTTTCTTT
NA	TRBV2	TRBD1	15	TRBJ2-7	CASRDDRGRTYEQYF	TGTGCCAGCAGAGACGACAGGGGCAGGACCTACGAGCAGTACTTC
NA	TRBV7-9	TRBD1	16	TRBJ2-1	CASSSPTGAPTNEQFF	TGTGCCAGCAGCTCACCGACAGGGGCCCCTACCAATGAGCAGTTCTTC
NA	TRBV7-8	NA	13	TRBJ1-2	CASSETGNYGYTF	TGTGCCAGCAGCGAGACAGGAAACTATGGCTACACCTTC
NA	TRBV5-6	NA	14	TRBJ1-1	CASSIRNLNTEAFF	TGTGCCAGCAGCATCAGGAATTTGAACACTGAAGCTTTCTTT
NA	TRBV19	NA	13	TRBJ1-6	CASSLQEGSPLHF	TGTGCCAGTAGTTTACAGGAAGGCTCACCCCTCCACTTT
NA	TRBV5-1	NA	12	TRBJ2-1	CASSYSYNEQFF	TGCGCCAGCAGCTACTCATACAATGAGCAGTTCTTC
NA	TRBV29-1	NA	14	TRBJ2-3	CSVDSTTGYSTQYF	TGCAGCGTTGATTCCACTACAGGGTATAGTACGCAGTATTTT
NA	TRBV10-3	NA	15	TRBJ1-6	CAISDYGGGRSPLHF	TGTGCCATCAGTGATTATGGGGGCGGTAGGTCACCCCTCCACTTT
NA	TRBV25-1	NA	17	TRBJ1-4	CASSEYNAAATNEKLFF	TGTGCCAGCAGTGAATATAATGCGGCTGCAACTAATGAAAAACTGTTTTTT
NA	TRBV7-2	NA	15	TRBJ1-2	CASSSVGGDGYGYTF	TGTGCCAGCAGCTCTGTAGGGGGAGATGGCTATGGCTACACCTTC
NA	TRBV19	NA	12	TRBJ1-5	CASSSDGQPQHF	TGTGCCAGTAGTTCCGACGGGCAGCCCCAGCATTTT
NA	TRBV14	NA	16	TRBJ2-7	CASSQGSTGQPYEQYF	TGTGCCAGCAGCCAAGGGAGTACAGGGCAGCCCTACGAGCAGTACTTC